This entry features one TCR beta chain sequence. The target antigen is unknown. The record originates from a study of graft-versus-host responses after intestinal transplantation. Overall study: Isolated intestinal, liver-intestinal, or multivisceral transplants were what recipients had. Anti-thymocyte globulin induction preceded three to four years of tacrolimus and steroid maintenance in all recipients.

Study-level findings and limits: Marrow from the recipient contained GvH clones, some of which had appeared first in ileum or blood. Some patients had graft-donor T cell macrochimerism, and their allografts showed high graft-versus-host to host-versus-graft clonal ratios.

Repertoires were generated with immunoSEQ multiplex PCR, while TCRdb's copy carries only in-frame clones and drops some. The table lists 130,000 to 150,000 clones, around 90% of them singletons. This sequence originates from a human donor who received an intestinal transplant. The sequencing here drew on unstimulated CD4+ T cells sorted from spleen or lymph node cells, taken before intestinal transplant.

The chain's CDR3 is CASSFTIAGGGTDTQYF. The CDR3 DNA follows: TGCGCCAGCAGTTTCACAATAGCGGGAGGCGGCACAGATACGCAGTATTTT. The chain couples TRBV5-1 to TRBJ2-3, with 10 positions matching TRBD2. CDR3 length equals 17 residues. Per germline, CDR1 SGHRS and CDR2 YFSETQ. V lost 5 bases and J lost 1; bases outside the gene matches: 10.